This T cell receptor beta chain was found in a study of blood T cells in healthy people across ages (dated by TCRdb to 2015 to 2017). Context from the whole study: In model experiments, template switching captured roughly one uniquely barcoded TCR beta cDNA molecule for every two T cells. Using deep sequencing normalized with unique cDNA molecular identifiers, the study measured how TCR beta repertoire diversity changes with age. The donors were split into four age groups: young (average 16 years), middle-aged (39), aged (62) and long-lived (about 74). To avoid experimental bias, donors of different ages were distributed randomly across sequencing lanes. Using the same blood draw, the study looked at two additional independent replicas of 1 million unique cDNA reads for two donors, one aged 18 to 30 and the other aged 80 or older.

This clonotype was seen more than once but under ten times. Its antigen is not yet known. No much larger clone exists at a distance of one base, and base qualities are not known. Libraries were built with 5' RACE. This sample was sequenced with an Illumina HiSeq 2500. A second PCR of roughly 6 to 12 cycles was performed with a sample-barcoded 5' primer and a J-beta primer mix. A unique molecular identifier was introduced onto each TCR beta cDNA molecule by a template-switch 5' adaptor carrying 12 random nucleotides. At least 3 million CDR3-containing paired-end reads were obtained from each sample. The Mint cDNA synthesis kit, primed by a TRBC-specific oligonucleotide, was used to synthesize first-strand cDNA from all RNA. All cDNA was treated with uracil-DNA glycosylase and then went through a first 18-cycle PCR with the universal primers M1SS and BC2_uni_R. On the study's bioinformatics: For normalization, 1 million high-quality reads were randomly selected from each sample, with every read carrying a distinct molecular identifier. Instead of being binned into consensus sequences, reads with shared molecular identifiers were discarded. MiTCR, run with a Q25 quality threshold and the strictest error-elimination algorithm, handled CDR3 identification, clonotype clustering and error correction. A nonparametric unseen species model with Euler transformation was used to estimate a lower bound on total TCR beta diversity. TCRdb reprocessed the public reads (quality trimming at Q25 with fastp, clone calling with MiXCR) and kept in-frame beta chains. Duplicate CDR3 protein sequences are folded into a single record with the most common DNA and genes. These V and J calls derive from TCRdb rather than the authors' analysis. The sample table records 1.5 million to 2 million distinct CDR3 sequences; under 30% of these occur just once. The ten largest account for more than 6% of the sample.

The approximately 40 donors, aged roughly 6 to 100 years, were systemically healthy Caucasian individuals from Russia. About 10 milliliters of peripheral blood were collected from each donor into EDTA-treated Vacutainer tubes. Ficoll-Paque density-gradient centrifugation was used to isolate PBMCs, with at least 7 million per sample. Total RNA was extracted from PBMCs with Trizol reagent, with at least 5 micrograms obtained per sample. For every donor, flow cytometry on a PBMC aliquot measured the percentage of naive CD45RAhigh/CD27high T cells. Taken from cysteine to phenylalanine, the CDR3 has 16 residues. Solely the CDR3 DNA is kept, with 48 bases framed from the first base. V loses 5 bases at its end and J loses 5 bases; junction bases beyond the gene matches: 11. The germline V gene supplies CDR1 MNHEY and CDR2 SVGEGT. Broad study findings and their caveats: Compared with the aged group, the long-lived group had more naive CD4+ T cells, fewer expanded clones and increased TCR diversity, suggesting age selection. Conclusive comparison of naive and antigen-experienced compartments was prevented by the profiling of bulk unsorted PBMCs. Estimates of total diversity from one million sequenced T cells were regarded as lower bounds and underestimates. The CMV infection status of donors was not known, potentially confounding age-related changes in expanded clonotypes. Observed TCR beta diversity per million T cells fell roughly linearly with age, and a significant reduction was already apparent by age around 39. There was a strong correlation between observed TCR beta diversity and the percentage of naive T cells measured by flow cytometry.

The source is a young woman in good health. Rearrangement joined TRBV6-2 or TRBV6-3 to TRBJ2-1, with TRBD2 matching 8 junction bases. Material: blood. The DNA sequence is as follows: TGTGCCAGCAGTCGACGTTATAGCGGGACTAACAATGAGCAGTTCTTC. Its product reads: CASSRRYSGTNNEQFF.